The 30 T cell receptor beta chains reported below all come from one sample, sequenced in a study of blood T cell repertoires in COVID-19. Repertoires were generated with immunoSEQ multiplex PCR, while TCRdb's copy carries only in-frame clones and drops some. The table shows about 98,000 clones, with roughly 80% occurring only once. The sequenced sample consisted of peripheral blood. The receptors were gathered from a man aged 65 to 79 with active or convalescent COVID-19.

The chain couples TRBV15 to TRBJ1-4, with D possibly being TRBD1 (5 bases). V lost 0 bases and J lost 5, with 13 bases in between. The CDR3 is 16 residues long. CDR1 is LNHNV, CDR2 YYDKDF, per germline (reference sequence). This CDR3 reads CATSRELGHVNEKLFF. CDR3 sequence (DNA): TGTGCCACCAGCAGAGAATTAGGACACGTCAATGAAAAACTGTTTTTT.

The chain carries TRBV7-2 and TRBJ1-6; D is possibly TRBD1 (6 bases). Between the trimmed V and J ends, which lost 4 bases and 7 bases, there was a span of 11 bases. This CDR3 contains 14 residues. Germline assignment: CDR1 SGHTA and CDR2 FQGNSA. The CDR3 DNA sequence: TGTGCCAGCAGCTATAGGACAGAAAATTCACCCCTCCACTTT. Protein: CASSYRTENSPLHF. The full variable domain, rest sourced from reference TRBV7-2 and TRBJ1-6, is GAGVSQSPSNKVTEKGKDVELRCDPISGHTALYWYRQSLGQGLEFLIYFQGNSAPDKSGLPSDRFSAERTGGSVSTLTIQRTQQEDSAVYLCASSYRTENSPLHFGNGTRLTVT.

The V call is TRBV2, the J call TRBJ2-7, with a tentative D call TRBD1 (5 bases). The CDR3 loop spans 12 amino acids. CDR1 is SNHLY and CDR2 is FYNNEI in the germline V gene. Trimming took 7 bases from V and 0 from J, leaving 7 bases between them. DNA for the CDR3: TGTGCCAGCAAGGACAACTCCTACGAGCAGTACTTC. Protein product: CASKDNSYEQYF. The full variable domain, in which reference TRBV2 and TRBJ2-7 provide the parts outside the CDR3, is EPEVTQTPSHQVTQMGQEVILRCVPISNHLYFYWYRQILGQKVEFLVSFYNNEISEKSEIFDDQFSVERPDGSNFTLKIRSTKLEDSAMYFCASKDNSYEQYFGPGTRLTVT.

Here the CDR3 DNA reads TGTGCCAGCCTTCGGCGGGGGACAAGCACAGATACGCAGTATTTT. It is translated as CASLRRGTSTDTQYF. V and J are TRBV2 and TRBJ2-3; D may be TRBD2 (7 bases). The CDR3 is 15 residues long. Germline CDR1 reads SNHLY; CDR2 reads FYNNEI. Trimming took 8 bases from V and 0 from J, leaving 15 bases between them.

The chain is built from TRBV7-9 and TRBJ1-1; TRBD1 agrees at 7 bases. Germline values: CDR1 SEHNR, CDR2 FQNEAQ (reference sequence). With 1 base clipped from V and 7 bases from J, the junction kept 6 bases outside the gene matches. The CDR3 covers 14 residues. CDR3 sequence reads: CASSLESWTGEAFF. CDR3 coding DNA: TGTGCCAGCAGCTTAGAGAGCTGGACAGGTGAAGCTTTCTTT.

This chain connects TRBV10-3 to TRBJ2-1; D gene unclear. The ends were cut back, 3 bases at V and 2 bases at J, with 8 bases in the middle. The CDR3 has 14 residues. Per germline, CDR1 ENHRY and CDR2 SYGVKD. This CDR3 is CAISDVGPYNEQFF. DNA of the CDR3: TGTGCCATCAGTGATGTGGGCCCCTACAATGAGCAGTTCTTC.

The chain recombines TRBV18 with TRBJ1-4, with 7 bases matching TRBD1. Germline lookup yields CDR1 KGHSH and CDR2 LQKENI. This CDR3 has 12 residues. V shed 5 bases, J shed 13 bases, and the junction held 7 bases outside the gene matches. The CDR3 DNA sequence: TGTGCCAGCTCAGGACGGGGACAGCCACTGTTTTTT. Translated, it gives CASSGRGQPLFF.

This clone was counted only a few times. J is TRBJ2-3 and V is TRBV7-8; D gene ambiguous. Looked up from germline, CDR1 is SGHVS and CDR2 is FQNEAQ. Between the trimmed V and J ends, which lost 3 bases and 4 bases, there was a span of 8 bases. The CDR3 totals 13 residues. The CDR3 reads CASSFSRADTQYF. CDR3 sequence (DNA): TGTGCCAGCAGCTTTTCTCGCGCAGATACGCAGTATTTT.

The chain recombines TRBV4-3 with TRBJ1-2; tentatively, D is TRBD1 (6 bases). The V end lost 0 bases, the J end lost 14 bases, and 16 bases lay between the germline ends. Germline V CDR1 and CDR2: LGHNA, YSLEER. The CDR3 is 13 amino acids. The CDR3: CASSQDQGTLPTF. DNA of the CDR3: TGCGCCAGCAGCCAAGACCAGGGGACCCTCCCTACCTTC.

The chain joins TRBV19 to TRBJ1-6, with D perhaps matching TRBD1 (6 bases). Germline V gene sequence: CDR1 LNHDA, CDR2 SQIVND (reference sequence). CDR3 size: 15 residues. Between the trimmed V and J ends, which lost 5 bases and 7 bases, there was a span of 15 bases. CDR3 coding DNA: TGTGCCAGTAGTCCGGAGGCAGGGGCCAATTCACCCCTCCACTTT. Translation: CASSPEAGANSPLHF.

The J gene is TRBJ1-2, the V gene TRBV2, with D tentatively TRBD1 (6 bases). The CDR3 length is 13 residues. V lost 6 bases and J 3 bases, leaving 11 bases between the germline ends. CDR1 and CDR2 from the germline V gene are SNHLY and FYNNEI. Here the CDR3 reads CASRGGRDYGYTF. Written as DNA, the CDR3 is TGTGCCAGCAGGGGGGGGCGCGACTATGGCTACACCTTC.

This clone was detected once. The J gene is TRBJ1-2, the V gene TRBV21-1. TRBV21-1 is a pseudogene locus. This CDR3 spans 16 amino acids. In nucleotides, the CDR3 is TGTGCCAGCAGGAACCGGGGAAAGAGGCGAAGGTATGGCTACACCTTC. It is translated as CASRNRGKRRRYGYTF.

The CDR3 reads CASSRRQVSDKTQYF. The CDR3 DNA follows: TGTGCCAGCAGCCGCCGACAGGTGTCAGATAAGACCCAGTACTTC. The V gene is TRBV27, the J gene TRBJ2-5; D is possibly TRBD1 (6 bases). The V end was cut by 6 bases, the J end by 6 bases, with 20 bases between. The CDR3 runs to 15 residues. The germline CDR1 and CDR2 sequences are MNHEY and SMNVEV (reference sequence).

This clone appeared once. CDR3 in DNA: TGTGCCAGCTCACCAAACAAGGGGCAGGGAAACACCATATATTTT. This translates into CASSPNKGQGNTIYF. The rearrangement uses TRBV18 and TRBJ1-3; D is perhaps TRBD1 (5 bases). The ends were cut back, 2 bases at V and 4 bases at J, with 12 bases in the middle. CDR3 length: 15 residues. Germline V gene lookup returns CDR1 KGHSH and CDR2 LQKENI.

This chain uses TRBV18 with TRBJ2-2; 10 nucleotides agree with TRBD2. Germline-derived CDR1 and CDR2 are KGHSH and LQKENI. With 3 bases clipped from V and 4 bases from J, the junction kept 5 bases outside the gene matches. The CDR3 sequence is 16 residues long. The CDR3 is CASSPSLAGVTGELFF. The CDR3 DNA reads TGTGCCAGCTCACCCTCGCTAGCGGGGGTCACCGGGGAGCTGTTTTTT.

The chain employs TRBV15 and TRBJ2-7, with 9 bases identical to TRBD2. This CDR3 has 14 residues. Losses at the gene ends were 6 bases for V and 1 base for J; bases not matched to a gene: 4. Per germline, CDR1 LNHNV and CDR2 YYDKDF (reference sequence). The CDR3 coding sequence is TGTGCCACCAGGGCAGCGGGGGGTTCCTACGAGCAGTACTTC. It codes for CATRAAGGSYEQYF.

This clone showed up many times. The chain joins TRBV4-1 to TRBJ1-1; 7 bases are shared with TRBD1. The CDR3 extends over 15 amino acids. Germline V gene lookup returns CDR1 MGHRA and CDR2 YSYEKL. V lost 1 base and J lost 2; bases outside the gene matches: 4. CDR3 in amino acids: CASSQGAGGNTEAFF. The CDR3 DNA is TGCGCCAGCAGCCAAGGGGCAGGGGGAAACACTGAAGCTTTCTTT.

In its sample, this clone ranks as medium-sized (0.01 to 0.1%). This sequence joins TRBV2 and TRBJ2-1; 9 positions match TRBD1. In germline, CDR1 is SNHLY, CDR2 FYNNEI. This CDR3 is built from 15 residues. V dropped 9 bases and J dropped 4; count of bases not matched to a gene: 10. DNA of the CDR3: TGTGCCAGGGGGGACAGGGCCCCGCCTTACAATGAGCAGTTCTTC. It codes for CARGDRAPPYNEQFF.

The CDR3 sequence: CASSMGPDYGYTF. The CDR3 nucleotides read TGTGCCAGTAGTATGGGGCCCGACTATGGCTACACCTTC. This chain joins TRBV19 and TRBJ1-2; perhaps TRBD1 as D (5 bases). The CDR3 extends over 13 amino acids. CDR1 is LNHDA and CDR2 is SQIVND in the germline V gene (reference sequence). V lost 3 bases and J 3 bases, leaving 8 bases between the germline ends. The whole variable domain, remainder taken from reference TRBV19 and TRBJ1-2, is DGGITQSPKYLFRKEGQNVTLSCEQNLNHDAMYWYRQDPGQGLRLIYYSQIVNDFQKGDIAEGYSVSREKKESFPLTVTSAQKNPTAFYLCASSMGPDYGYTFGSGTRLTVV.

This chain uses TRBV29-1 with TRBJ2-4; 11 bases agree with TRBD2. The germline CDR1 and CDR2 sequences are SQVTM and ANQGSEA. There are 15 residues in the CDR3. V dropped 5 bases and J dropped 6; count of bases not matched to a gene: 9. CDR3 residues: CSVSYLAGGGNIQYF. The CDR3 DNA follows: TGCAGCGTTTCCTACCTAGCGGGGGGTGGAAACATTCAGTACTTC.

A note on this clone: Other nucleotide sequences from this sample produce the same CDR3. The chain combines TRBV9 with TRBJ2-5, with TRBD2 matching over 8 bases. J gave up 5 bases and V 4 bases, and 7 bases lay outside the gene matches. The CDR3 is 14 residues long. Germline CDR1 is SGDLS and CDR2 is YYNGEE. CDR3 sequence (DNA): TGTGCCAGCAGCAGAAGCGGGGGTCGGGAGACCCAGTACTTC. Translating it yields CASSRSGGRETQYF.

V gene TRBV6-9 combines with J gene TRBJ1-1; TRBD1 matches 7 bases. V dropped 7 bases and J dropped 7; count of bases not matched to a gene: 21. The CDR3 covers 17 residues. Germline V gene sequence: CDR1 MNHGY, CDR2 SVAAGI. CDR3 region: CASNRILSRDRVGEAFF. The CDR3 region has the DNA TGTGCCAGCAATCGAATACTATCGCGAGACAGGGTTGGTGAAGCTTTCTTT.

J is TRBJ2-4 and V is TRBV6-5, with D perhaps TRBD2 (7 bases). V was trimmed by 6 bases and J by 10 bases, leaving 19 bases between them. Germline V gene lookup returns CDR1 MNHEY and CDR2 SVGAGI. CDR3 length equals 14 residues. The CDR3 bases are TGTGCCAGCAGCTCCTCCGGGGGGCCGAGGATTCAGTACTTC. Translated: CASSSSGGPRIQYF.

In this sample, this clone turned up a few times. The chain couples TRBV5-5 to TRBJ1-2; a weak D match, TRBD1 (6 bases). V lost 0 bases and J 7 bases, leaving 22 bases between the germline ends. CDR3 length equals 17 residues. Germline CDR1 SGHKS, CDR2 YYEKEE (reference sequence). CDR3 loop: CASSLGAGDPSRPGYTF. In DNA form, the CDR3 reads TGTGCCAGCAGCTTGGGGGCAGGGGACCCCTCTCGACCTGGCTACACCTTC.

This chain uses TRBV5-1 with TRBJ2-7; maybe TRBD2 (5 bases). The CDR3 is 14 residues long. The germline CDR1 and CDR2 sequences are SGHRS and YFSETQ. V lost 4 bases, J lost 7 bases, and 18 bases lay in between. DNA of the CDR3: TGCGCCAGCAGCCCGGACTGGGCGGGCGGAGAGCAGTACTTC. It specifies CASSPDWAGGEQYF.

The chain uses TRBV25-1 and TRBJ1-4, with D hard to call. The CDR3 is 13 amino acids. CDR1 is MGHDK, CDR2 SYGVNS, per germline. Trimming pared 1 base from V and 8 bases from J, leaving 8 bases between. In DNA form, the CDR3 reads TGTGCCAGCAGTGAATGGGGAGTGGAAAAACTGTTTTTT. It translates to CASSEWGVEKLFF.

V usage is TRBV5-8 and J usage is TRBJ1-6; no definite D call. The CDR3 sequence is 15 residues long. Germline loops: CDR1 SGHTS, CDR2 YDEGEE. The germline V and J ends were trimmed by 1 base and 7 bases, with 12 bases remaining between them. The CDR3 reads CASSLSHGLNSPLHF. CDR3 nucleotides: TGTGCCAGCAGCTTGTCGCACGGTTTAAATTCACCCCTCCACTTT.

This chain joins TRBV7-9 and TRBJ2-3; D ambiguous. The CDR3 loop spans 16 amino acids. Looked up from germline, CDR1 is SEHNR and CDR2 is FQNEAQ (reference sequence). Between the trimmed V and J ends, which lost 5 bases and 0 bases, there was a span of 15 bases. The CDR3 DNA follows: TGTGCCAGCAGCCCCAGAGGCGGCCACAGCACAGATACGCAGTATTTT. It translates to CASSPRGGHSTDTQYF.

CDR3 DNA: TGCGCCAGCAGCCCCCGGGACAGGCCTCGCACAGATACGCAGTATTTT. Protein sequence: CASSPRDRPRTDTQYF. The chain employs TRBV5-1 and TRBJ2-3; the match to TRBD1 covers 8 bases. Germline loops: CDR1 SGHRS, CDR2 YFSETQ. Trimming took 4 bases from V and 1 from J; bases not matched to a gene: 8. The CDR3 has 16 residues.

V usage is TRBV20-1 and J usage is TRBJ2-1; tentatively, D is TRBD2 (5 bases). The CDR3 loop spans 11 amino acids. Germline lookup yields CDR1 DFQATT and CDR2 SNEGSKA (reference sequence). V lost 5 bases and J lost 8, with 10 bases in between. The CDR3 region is CSAPKRDEQFF. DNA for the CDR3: TGCAGTGCTCCCAAGAGGGATGAGCAGTTCTTC.